This T cell receptor beta chain was captured by sequencing in a study of T-cell memory formation after mild COVID-19. Study summary: The two donors had largely donor-specific TCR clusters. Findings and limits, study-wide: The main location of contracting CD4+ clones was CM and EM, and that of contracting CD8+ clones was EMRA. A subset of responding clones appeared in pre-infection memory, suggesting cross-reactive memory joined.

This clonotype has a handful of counts. Its antigen is unknown. The authors produced TCR alpha and TCR beta cDNA libraries with sample barcodes and UMIs by 5'RACE using constant-segment primers. TCRdb recomputed calls from the 5' RACE reads with MiXCR, one row per CDR3 protein. The data contain roughly 160,000 distinct CDR3 sequences, around 10% of them seen just once; the ten biggest clones take up less than 4%. Trimming removed 0 bases at V and 1 base at J, with 9 bases between. Germline CDR1 and CDR2: SGHRS and YFSETQ. This CDR3 is 15 amino acids long. The sequenced sample was PBMCs or a T cell subset sorted from them (not recorded which). The sequence was obtained from a man between 18 and 29 years old who had mild COVID-19 (a few samples of this study predate the infection). Cell type and time point are not known. The genes are TRBV5-1 and TRBJ2-3, with D unresolved. The CDR3 sequence: CASSLAPGGTDTQYF. The CDR3 nucleotides are TGCGCCAGCAGCTTGGCTCCTGGGGGCACAGATACGCAGTATTTT.